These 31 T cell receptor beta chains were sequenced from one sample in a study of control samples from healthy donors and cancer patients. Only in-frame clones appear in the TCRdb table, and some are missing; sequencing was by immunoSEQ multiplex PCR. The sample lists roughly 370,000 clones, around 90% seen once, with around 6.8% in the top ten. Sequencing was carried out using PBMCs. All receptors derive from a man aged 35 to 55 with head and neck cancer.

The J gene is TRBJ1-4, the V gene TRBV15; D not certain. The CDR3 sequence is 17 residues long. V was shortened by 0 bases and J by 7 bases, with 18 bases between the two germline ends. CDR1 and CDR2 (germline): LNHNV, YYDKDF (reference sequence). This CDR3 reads CATSRDYNKGVGEKLFF. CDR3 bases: TGTGCCACCAGCAGAGATTATAATAAGGGTGTGGGTGAAAAACTGTTTTTT. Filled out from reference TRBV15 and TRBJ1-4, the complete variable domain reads DAMVIQNPRYQVTQFGKPVTLSCSQTLNHNVMYWYQQKSSQAPKLLFHYYDKDFNNEADTPDNFQSRRPNTSFCFLDIRSPGLGDTAMYLCATSRDYNKGVGEKLFFGSGTQLSVL.

The CDR3 sequence: CASGLDPSSPLHF. For the CDR3, the DNA is TGTGCTAGTGGTTTGGATCCGAGTTCACCCCTCCACTTT. V usage is TRBV12-5 and J usage is TRBJ1-6; no clear D gene. The CDR3 runs to 13 residues. Trimming took off 1 base at V and 9 bases at J, with 7 bases between the two ends. CDR1 and CDR2 from the germline V gene are LGHNT and FRNRAP.

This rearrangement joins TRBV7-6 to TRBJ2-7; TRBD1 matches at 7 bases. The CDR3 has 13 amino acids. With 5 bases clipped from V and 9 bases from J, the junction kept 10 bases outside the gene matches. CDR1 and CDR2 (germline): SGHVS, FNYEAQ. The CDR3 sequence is CASSPKTGSVQYF. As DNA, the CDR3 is TGTGCCAGCAGCCCAAAGACAGGGAGCGTGCAGTACTTC.

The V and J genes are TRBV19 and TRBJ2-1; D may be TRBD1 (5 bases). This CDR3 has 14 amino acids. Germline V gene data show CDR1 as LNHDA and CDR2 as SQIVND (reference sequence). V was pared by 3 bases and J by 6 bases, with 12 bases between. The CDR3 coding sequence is TGTGCCAGTAGTATTCAAGGGGTTACCAATGAGCAGTTCTTC. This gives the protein CASSIQGVTNEQFF.

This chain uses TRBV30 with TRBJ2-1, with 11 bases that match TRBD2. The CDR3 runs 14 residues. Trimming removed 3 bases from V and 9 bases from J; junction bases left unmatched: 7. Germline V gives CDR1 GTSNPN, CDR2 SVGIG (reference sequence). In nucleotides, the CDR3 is TGTGCCTGGAGCGGGCCTAGCGGGAGGACTGAGCAGTTCTTC. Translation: CAWSGPSGRTEQFF.

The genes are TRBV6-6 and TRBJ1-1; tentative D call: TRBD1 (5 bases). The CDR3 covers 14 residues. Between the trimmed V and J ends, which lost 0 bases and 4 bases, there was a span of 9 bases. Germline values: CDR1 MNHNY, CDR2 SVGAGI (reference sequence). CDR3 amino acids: CASSYSSGGTEAFF. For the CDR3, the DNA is TGTGCCAGCAGTTACTCCTCGGGGGGCACTGAAGCTTTCTTT.

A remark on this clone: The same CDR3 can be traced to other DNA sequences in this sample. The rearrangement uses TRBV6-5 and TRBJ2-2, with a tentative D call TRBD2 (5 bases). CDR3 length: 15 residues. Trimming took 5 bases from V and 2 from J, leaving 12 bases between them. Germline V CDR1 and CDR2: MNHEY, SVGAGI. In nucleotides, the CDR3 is TGTGCCAGCAGTCCGGCGGGTCTCAACACCGGGGAGCTGTTTTTT. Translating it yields CASSPAGLNTGELFF.

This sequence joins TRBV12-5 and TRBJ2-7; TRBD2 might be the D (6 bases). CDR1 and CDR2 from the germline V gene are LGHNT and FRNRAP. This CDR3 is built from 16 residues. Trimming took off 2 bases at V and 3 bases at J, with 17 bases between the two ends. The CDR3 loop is CASGLFTGLMLYEQYF. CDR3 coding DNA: TGTGCTAGTGGTTTGTTTACGGGACTCATGCTCTACGAGCAGTACTTC.

The CDR3: CASSPPSENGELFF. The CDR3 DNA is TGTGCCAGCAGCCCCCCTTCAGAAAACGGGGAGCTGTTTTTT. The rearrangement uses TRBV11-1 and TRBJ2-2; D is unclear. Germline loops: CDR1 SGHAT, CDR2 FQDESV (reference sequence). Trimming left V 5 bases short and J 7 bases short, with 14 bases between. The length of the CDR3 is 14 residues.

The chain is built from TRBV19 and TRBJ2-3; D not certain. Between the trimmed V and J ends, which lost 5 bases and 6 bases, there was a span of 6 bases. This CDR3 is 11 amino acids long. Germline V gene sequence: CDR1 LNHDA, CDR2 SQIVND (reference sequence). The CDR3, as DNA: TGTGCCAGTAGTGCCCATGATACGCAGTATTTT. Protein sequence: CASSAHDTQYF.

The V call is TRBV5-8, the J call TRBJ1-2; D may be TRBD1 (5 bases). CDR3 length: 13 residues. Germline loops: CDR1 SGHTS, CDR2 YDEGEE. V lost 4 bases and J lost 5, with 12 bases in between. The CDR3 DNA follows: TGTGCCAGCAGCACCAGGGAAGGGTATGGCTACACCTTC. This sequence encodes CASSTREGYGYTF.

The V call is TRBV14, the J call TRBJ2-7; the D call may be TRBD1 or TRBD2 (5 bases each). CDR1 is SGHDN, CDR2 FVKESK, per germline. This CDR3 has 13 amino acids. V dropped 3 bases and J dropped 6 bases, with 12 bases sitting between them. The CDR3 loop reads CASSHESGTEQYF. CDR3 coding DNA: TGTGCCAGCAGCCATGAGTCGGGGACCGAGCAGTACTTC.

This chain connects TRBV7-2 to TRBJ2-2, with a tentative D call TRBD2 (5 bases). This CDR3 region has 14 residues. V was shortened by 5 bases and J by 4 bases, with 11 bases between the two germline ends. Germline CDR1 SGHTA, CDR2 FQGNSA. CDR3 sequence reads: CASSLQRTTGELFF. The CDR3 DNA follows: TGTGCCAGCAGCCTTCAGCGGACCACCGGGGAGCTGTTTTTT.

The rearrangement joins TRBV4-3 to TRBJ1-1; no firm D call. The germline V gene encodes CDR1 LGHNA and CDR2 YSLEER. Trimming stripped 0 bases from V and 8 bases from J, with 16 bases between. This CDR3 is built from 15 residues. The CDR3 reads CASSQDLAGGIEAFF. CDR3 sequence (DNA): TGCGCCAGCAGCCAAGATCTGGCGGGCGGGATCGAAGCTTTCTTT.

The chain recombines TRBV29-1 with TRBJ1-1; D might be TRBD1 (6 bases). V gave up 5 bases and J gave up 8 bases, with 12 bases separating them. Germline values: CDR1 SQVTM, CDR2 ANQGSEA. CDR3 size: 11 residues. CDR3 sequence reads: CSVPRGQEAFF. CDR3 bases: TGCAGCGTTCCCAGAGGACAGGAAGCTTTCTTT.

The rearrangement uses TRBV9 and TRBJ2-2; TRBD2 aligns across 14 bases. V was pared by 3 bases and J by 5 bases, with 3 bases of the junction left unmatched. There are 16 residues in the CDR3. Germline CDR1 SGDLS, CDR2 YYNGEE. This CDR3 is CASSDGTSGSTGELFF. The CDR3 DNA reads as TGTGCCAGCAGCGACGGGACTAGCGGGAGTACCGGGGAGCTGTTTTTT.

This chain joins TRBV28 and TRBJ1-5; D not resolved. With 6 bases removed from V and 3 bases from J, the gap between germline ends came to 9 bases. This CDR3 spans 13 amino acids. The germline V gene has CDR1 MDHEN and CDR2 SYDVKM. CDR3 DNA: TGTGCCAGCAGAAAGGTTTACAATCAGCCCCAGCATTTT. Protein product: CASRKVYNQPQHF.

CDR3 in DNA: TGTGCCAGCAGCCGGACAGGGGAGACCCAGTACTTC. This codes for CASSRTGETQYF. This chain links TRBV7-2 with TRBJ2-5, with TRBD1 matching over 8 bases. In germline, CDR1 is SGHTA, CDR2 FQGNSA. The CDR3 is made up of 12 amino acids. J was trimmed by 5 bases and V by 5 bases; bases with no gene match: 1.

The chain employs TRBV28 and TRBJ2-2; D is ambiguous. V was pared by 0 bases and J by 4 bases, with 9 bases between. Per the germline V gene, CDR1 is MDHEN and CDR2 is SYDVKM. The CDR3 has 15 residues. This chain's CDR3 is CASSLWSQTTGELFF. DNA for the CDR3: TGTGCCAGCAGTTTATGGAGCCAGACCACCGGGGAGCTGTTTTTT. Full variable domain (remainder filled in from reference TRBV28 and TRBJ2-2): DVKVTQSSRYLVKRTGEKVFLECVQDMDHENMFWYRQDPGLGLRLIYFSYDVKMKEKGDIPEGYSVSREKKERFSLILESASTNQTSMYLCASSLWSQTTGELFFGEGSRLTVL.

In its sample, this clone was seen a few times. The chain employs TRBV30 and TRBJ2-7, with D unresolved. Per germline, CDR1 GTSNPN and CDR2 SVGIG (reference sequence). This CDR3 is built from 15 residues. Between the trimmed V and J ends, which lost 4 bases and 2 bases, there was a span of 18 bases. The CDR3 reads CAWNDVTQLTYEQYF. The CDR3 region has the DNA TGTGCCTGGAATGATGTGACTCAGCTCACCTACGAGCAGTACTTC.

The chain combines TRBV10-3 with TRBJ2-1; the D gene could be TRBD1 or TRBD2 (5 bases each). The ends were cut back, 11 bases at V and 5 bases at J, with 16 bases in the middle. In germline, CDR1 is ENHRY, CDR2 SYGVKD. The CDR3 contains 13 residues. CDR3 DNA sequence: TGTGCCGTTCACCGGGACCCGAACAATGAGCAGTTCTTC. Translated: CAVHRDPNNEQFF.

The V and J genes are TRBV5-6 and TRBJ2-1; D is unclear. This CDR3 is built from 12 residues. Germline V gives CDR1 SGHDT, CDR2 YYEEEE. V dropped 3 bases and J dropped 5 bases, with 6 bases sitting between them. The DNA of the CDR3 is TGTGCCAGCAGCTCTAAGAACAATGAGCAGTTCTTC. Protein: CASSSKNNEQFF.

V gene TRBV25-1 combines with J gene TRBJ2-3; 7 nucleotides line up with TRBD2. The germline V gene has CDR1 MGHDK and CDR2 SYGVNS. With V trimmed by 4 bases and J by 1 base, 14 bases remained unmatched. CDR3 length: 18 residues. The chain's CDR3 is CASSGREVFLGGTDTQYF. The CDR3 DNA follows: TGTGCCAGCAGTGGACGGGAGGTCTTCTTAGGGGGCACAGATACGCAGTATTTT.

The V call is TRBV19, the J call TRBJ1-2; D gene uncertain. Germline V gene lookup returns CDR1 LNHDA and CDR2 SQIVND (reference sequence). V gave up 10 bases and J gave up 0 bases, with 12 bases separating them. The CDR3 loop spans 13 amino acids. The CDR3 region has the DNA TGTGCCACCTTACAGTCTACTAACTATGGCTACACCTTC. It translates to CATLQSTNYGYTF.

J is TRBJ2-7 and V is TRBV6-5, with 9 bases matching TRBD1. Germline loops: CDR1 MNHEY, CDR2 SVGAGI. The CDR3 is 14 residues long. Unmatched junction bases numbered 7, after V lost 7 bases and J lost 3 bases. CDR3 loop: CASTTSGQGYEQYF. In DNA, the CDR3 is TGTGCCAGCACCACCTCGGGACAGGGCTACGAGCAGTACTTC.

The CDR3 sequence: CASSVTGTDSNQPQHF. CDR3 DNA: TGTGCCAGCAGCGTAACCGGGACAGATAGCAATCAGCCCCAGCATTTT. This sequence joins TRBV2 and TRBJ1-5; TRBD1 matches at 7 bases. V was clipped by 6 bases and J by 0 bases; unmatched bases: 8. Looked up from germline, CDR1 is SNHLY and CDR2 is FYNNEI. The CDR3 runs to 16 residues.

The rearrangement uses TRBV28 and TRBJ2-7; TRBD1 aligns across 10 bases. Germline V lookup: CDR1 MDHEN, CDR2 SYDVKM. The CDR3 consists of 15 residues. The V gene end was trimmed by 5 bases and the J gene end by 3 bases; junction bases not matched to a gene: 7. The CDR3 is CASSPGTGVIYEQYF. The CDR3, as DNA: TGTGCCAGCAGTCCCGGGACAGGGGTGATCTACGAGCAGTACTTC.

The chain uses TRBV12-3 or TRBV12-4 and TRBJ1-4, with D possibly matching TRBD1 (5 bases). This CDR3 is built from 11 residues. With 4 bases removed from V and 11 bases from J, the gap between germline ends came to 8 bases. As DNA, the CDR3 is TGTGCCAGCAGTTCCGAGGGGAAACTGTTTTTT. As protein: CASSSEGKLFF.

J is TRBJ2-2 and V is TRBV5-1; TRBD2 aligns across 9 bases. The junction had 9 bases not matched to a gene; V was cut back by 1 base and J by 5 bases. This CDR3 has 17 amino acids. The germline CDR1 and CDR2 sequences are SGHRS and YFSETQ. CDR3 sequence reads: CASSLWREGLGTGELFF. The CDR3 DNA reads TGCGCCAGCAGCTTGTGGCGGGAGGGCCTCGGAACCGGGGAGCTGTTTTTT.

The DNA for the CDR3 is TGTGCCAGCAGTTTTGGGCGGGTAGACACTGAAGCTTTCTTT. Translated: CASSFGRVDTEAFF. The chain joins TRBV28 to TRBJ1-1; no definite D call. The V end lost 3 bases, the J end lost 3 bases, and 11 bases lay between the germline ends. The germline CDR1 and CDR2 sequences are MDHEN and SYDVKM. There are 14 residues in the CDR3.

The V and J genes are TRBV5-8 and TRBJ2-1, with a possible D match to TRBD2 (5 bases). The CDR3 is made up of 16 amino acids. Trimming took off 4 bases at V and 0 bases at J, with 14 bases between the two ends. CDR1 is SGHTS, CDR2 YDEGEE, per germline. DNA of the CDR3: TGTGCCAGCAGCCCCTGGACTGCTAGCTCCTACAATGAGCAGTTCTTC. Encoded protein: CASSPWTASSYNEQFF.